This T cell receptor (beta chain) was sequenced during a study of T-cell reconstitution after alpha-beta-depleted transplantation in children. This clonotype was picked up a small number of times. The CDR3 consists of 15 residues. Trimming cost V 0 bases and J 6 bases; bases outside gene matches: 5. CDR1 and CDR2 (germline): SGHRS, YFSETQ. Unique molecular identifiers were incorporated into the prepared TCRbeta library. TCRdb re-called the PCR reads through MiXCR, storing one row per CDR3 protein. Among 700,000 to 950,000 distinct CDR3 sequences listed, approximately 15% were seen once. The chain is built from TRBV5-1 and TRBJ2-1, with TRBD2 identical over 8 bases. The receptor was isolated from a male patient younger than 18 who had a stem cell transplant for acute lymphoblastic leukemia, so the T cells may come from the graft donor. Sample: PBMCs, mostly from graft donor cells, taken 360 days after TCRalphabeta/CD19-depleted stem cell transplant. CDR3 sequence: CASSLGATSGNEQFF. CDR3 in DNA: TGCGCCAGCAGCTTGGGTGCTACTAGCGGCAATGAGCAGTTCTTC.